The T cell receptor beta chain under discussion was sequenced for a study of blood T cells in healthy people across ages. Regarding the study as a whole: Because donor CMV status was unknown, expanded clonotype changes were possibly confounded. Older individuals had lower TCR beta diversity per million T cells (the decline was roughly linear).

The CDR3 has 14 residues. Trimming pared 1 base from V and 3 bases from J, leaving 10 bases between. A second PCR, run for about 7 to 11 cycles, used a sample-barcoded 5' primer plus a J-beta primer mix. TCRdb analysed the 5' RACE reads with MiXCR anew, one entry per CDR3 protein. The sample includes 780,000 or so distinct CDR3 sequences, approximately 53% of them seen just once. On this clonotype: Its specificity is not known.

The rearrangement links TRBV12-3 or TRBV12-4 to TRBJ2-7; a possible D gene is TRBD1 (6 bases). The sequenced sample consisted of blood. The clonotype originates from a man aged 35 to 55 in good health. The CDR3 here is CASSLGQADYEQYF. The CDR3 DNA reads TGTGCCAGCAGTTTAGGACAGGCGGACTACGAGCAGTACTTC.